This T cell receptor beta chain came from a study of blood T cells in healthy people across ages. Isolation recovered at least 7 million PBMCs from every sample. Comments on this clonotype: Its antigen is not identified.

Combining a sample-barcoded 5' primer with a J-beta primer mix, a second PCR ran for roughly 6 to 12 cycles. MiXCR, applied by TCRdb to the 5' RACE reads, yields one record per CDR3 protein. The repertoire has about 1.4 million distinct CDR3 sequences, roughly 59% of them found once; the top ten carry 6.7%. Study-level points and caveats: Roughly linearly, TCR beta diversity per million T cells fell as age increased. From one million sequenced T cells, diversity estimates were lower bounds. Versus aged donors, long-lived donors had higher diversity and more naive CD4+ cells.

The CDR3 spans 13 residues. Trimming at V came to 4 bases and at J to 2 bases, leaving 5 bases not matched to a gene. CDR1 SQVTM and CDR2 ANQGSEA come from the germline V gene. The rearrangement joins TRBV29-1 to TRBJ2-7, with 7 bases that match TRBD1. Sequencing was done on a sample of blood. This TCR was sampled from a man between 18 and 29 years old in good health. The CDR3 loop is CSVVPQGAYEQYF. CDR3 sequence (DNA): TGCAGCGTTGTACCCCAGGGGGCCTACGAGCAGTACTTC.